The clone carrying this T cell receptor beta chain was observed a handful of times. Its matching antigen is unknown. Together with a sample-barcoded 5' primer, a J-beta primer mix was included in a second PCR lasting about 7 to 12 cycles. Unique molecular identifiers of 12 random nucleotides labeled each cDNA. Any given sample supplied a minimum of 2.5 million CDR3-containing paired-end reads. MiXCR was run by TCRdb on the 5' RACE reads, yielding one entry per CDR3 protein. The sample has 270,000 or so distinct CDR3 sequences, roughly 29% seen once; the top ten hold over 25%. This record belongs to a study of blood T cells in healthy people across ages. Study outcomes and limitations: Donor CMV status, an unknown factor, possibly confounded changes in expanded clonotypes.

Healthy individuals of Caucasian origin from Russia, aged roughly 6 to 100, served as donors. The TCR originated in a woman in her 70s in good health. The sample taken for sequencing was blood.

In DNA form, the CDR3 reads TGTGCCAGCAGTGAGCAGGCCTTTAGCACTGAAGCTTTCTTT. Amino acid sequence: CASSEQAFSTEAFF. The chain employs TRBV6-1 and TRBJ1-1; D ambiguous. Germline V gene sequence: CDR1 MNHNS, CDR2 SASEGT. Trimming removed 3 bases at V and 4 bases at J, with 12 bases between. CDR3 length: 14 residues.